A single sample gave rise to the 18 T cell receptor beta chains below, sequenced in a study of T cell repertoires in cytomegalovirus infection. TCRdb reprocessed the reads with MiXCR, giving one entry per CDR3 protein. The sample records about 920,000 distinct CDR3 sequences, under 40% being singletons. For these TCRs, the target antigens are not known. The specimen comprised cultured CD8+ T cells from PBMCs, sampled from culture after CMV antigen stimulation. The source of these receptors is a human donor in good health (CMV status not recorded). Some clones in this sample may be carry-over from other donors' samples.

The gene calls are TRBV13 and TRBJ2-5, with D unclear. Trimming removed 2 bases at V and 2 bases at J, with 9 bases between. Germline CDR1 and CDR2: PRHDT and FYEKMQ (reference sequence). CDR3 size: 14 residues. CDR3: CASSLQAGQETQYF. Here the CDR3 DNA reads TGTGCCAGCAGCTTACAGGCAGGTCAAGAGACCCAGTACTTC.

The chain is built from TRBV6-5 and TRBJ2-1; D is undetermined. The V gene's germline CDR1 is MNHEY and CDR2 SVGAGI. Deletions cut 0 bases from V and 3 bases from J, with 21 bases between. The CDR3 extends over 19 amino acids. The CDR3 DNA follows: TGTGCCAGCAGTTACTCTGGTAGGAAGGCGGTGCGAATCTACAATGAGCAGTTCTTC. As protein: CASSYSGRKAVRIYNEQFF.

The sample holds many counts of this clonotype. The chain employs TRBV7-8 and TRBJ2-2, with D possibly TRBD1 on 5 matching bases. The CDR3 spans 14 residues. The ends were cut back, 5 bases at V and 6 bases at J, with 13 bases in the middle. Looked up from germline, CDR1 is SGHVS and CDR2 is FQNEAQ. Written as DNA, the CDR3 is TGTGCCAGCAGCCCCTTAGCAGGGCCCGGGGAGCTGTTTTTT. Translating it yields CASSPLAGPGELFF.

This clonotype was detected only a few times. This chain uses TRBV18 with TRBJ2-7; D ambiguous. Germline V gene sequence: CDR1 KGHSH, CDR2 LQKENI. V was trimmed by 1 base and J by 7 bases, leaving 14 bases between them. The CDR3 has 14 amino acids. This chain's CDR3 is CASSPLRSRGEQYF. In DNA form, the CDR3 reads TGTGCCAGCTCACCACTACGGAGCCGTGGGGAGCAGTACTTC.

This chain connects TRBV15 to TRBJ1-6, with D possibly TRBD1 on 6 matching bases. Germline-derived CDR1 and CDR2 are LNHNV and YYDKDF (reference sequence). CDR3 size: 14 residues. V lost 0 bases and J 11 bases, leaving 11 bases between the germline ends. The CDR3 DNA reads TGTGCCACCAGCAGAGACAGGGGTTTAGCACCCCTCCACTTT. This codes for CATSRDRGLAPLHF. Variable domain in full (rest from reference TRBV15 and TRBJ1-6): DAMVIQNPRYQVTQFGKPVTLSCSQTLNHNVMYWYQQKSSQAPKLLFHYYDKDFNNEADTPDNFQSRRPNTSFCFLDIRSPGLGDTAMYLCATSRDRGLAPLHFGNGTRLTVT.

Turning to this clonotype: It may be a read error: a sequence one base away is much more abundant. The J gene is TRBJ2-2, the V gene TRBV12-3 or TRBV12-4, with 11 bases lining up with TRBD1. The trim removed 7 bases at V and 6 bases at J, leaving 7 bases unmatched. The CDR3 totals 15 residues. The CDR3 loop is CASTAWTGGAGELFF. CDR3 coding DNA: TGTGCCAGCACTGCATGGACAGGGGGCGCCGGGGAGCTGTTTTTT.

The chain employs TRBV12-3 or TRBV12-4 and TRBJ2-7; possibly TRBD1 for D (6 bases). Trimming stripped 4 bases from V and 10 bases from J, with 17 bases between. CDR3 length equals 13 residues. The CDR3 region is CASSYTGIGRQYF. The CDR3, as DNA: TGTGCCAGCAGTTACACAGGGATTGGGCGTCAGTACTTC.

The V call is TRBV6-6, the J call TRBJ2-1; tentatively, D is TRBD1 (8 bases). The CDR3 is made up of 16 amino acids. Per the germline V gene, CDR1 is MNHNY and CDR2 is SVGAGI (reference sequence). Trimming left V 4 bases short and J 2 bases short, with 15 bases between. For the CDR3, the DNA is TGTGCCAGCAGTTTAGGGGGGGACAGGACCTACAATGAGCAGTTCTTC. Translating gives CASSLGGDRTYNEQFF.

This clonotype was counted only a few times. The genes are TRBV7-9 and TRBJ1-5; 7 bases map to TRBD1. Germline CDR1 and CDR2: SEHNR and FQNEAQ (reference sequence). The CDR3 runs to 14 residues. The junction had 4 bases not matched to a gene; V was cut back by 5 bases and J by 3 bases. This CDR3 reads CASSNGQVNQPQHF. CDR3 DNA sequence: TGTGCCAGCAGCAATGGACAGGTCAATCAGCCCCAGCATTTT.

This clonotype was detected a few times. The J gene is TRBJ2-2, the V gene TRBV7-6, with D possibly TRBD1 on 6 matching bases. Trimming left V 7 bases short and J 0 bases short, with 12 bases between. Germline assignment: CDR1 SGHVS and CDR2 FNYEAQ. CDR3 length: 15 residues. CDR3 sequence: CASTRGTPNTGELFF. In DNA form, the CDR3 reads TGTGCCAGCACCCGAGGGACACCGAACACCGGGGAGCTGTTTTTT. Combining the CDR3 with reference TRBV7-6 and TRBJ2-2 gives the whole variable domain GAGVSQSPRYKVTKRGQDVALRCDPISGHVSLYWYRQALGQGPEFLTYFNYEAQQDKSGLPNDRFSAERPEGSISTLTIQRTEQRDSAMYRCASTRGTPNTGELFFGEGSRLTVL.

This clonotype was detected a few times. In nucleotides, the CDR3 is TGTGCCAGCAGTTACAGTTTGAGAGGGACAGGGGGCAACTATGGCTACACCTTC. It translates to CASSYSLRGTGGNYGYTF. The chain employs TRBV6-6 and TRBJ1-2; 12 bases are shared with TRBD1. CDR1 and CDR2 from the germline V gene are MNHNY and SVGAGI (reference sequence). V was clipped by 2 bases and J by 2 bases; unmatched bases: 9. The CDR3 sequence is 18 residues long.

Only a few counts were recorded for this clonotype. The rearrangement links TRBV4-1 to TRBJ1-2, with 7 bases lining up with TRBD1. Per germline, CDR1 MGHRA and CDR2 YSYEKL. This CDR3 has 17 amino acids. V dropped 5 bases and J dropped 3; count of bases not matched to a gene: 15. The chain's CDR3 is CASSVPRSPTGHYGYTF. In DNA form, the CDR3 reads TGCGCCAGCAGCGTCCCAAGATCCCCGACAGGGCACTATGGCTACACCTTC.

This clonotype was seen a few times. The CDR3 is CASSYLGPGGEQYF. CDR3 DNA: TGTGCCAGCAGCTACCTTGGCCCGGGAGGCGAGCAGTACTTC. The genes are TRBV7-6 and TRBJ2-7; 7 nucleotides line up with TRBD2. This CDR3 is built from 14 residues. V dropped 4 bases and J dropped 6; count of bases not matched to a gene: 9. Germline assignment: CDR1 SGHVS and CDR2 FNYEAQ.

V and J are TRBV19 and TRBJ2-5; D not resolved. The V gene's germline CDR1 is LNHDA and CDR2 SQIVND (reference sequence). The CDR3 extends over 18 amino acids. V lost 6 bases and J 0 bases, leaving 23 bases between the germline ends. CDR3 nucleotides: TGTGCCAGTAGCCTCCTTGGGGTTGTGGGTGGTTACCAAGAGACCCAGTACTTC. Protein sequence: CASSLLGVVGGYQETQYF.

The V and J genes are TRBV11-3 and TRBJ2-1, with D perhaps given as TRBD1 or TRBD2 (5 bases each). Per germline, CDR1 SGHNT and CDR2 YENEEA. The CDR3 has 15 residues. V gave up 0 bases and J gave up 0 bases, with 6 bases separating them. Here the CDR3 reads CASSLEGDSYNEQFF. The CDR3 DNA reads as TGTGCCAGCAGCTTAGAGGGGGACTCCTACAATGAGCAGTTCTTC.

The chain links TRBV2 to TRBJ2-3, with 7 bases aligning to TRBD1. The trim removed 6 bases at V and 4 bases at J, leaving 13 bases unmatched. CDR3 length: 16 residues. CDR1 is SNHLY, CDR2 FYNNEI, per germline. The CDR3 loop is CASRGPGQSSADTQYF. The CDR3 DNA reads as TGTGCCAGCAGGGGCCCGGGACAGTCAAGCGCAGATACGCAGTATTTT.

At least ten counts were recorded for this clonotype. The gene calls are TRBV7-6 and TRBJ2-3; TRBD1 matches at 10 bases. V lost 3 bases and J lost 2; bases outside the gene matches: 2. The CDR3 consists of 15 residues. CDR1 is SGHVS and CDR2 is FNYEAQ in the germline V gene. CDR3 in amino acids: CASSFRQGATDTQYF. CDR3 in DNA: TGTGCCAGCAGCTTTAGACAGGGGGCCACAGATACGCAGTATTTT.

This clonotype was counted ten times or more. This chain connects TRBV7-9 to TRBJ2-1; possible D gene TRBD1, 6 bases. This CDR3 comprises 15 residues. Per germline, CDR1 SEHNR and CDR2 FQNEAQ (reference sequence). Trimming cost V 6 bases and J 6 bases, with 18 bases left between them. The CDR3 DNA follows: TGTGCCAGCAGTAATGACAGGATAGTTATCAATGAGCAGTTCTTC. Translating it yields CASSNDRIVINEQFF.